This is a list of T cell receptor beta chains from one sample in a study of regulatory T cells in long-lasting Graves disease. TCRdb itself ran the multiplex PCR reads through MiXCR, one entry per CDR3 protein. This sample has about 530,000 distinct CDR3 sequences, with 16% found just once. The same data also contributed to another study, on T cells in Graves' hyperthyroidism and ophthalmopathy.

The specimen was peripheral blood mononuclear cells (PBMCs), collected at new diagnosis, from a patient treated with antithyroid drugs. These TCRs come from a woman aged 35 to 60 with Graves disease. The CDR3 runs from the conserved cysteine through the conserved F or W. A D gene is named only where the DNA matches it firmly. Clone sizes are given selectively: once, few, many, or a class where the clone is expanded.

clone_size | j_call | d_call | v_call | cdr3_aa | cdr3_nt
- | TRBJ1-1 | - | TRBV30 | CAYGRMNTEAFF | TGTGCCTACGGACGGATGAACACTGAAGCTTTCTTT
many | TRBJ2-7 | - | TRBV29-1 | CSVEGSEQYF | TGCAGCGTCGAGGGATCCGAGCAGTACTTC
many | TRBJ2-1 | TRBD1 | TRBV12-3/TRBV12-4 | CASSAGTDSSYNEQFF | TGTGCCAGCAGTGCCGGGACAGATAGCTCCTACAATGAGCAGTTCTTC
few | TRBJ1-6 | - | TRBV5-6 | CASSAGRYNSPLHF | TGTGCCAGCAGCGCGGGACGCTATAATTCACCCCTCCACTTT
few | TRBJ1-1 | TRBD1 | TRBV5-1 | CASSLGQTGNAEAFF | TGCGCCAGCAGCTTGGGACAGACAGGGAACGCTGAAGCTTTCTTT
- | TRBJ2-2 | TRBD2 | TRBV11-2 | CGSSGVNTGELFF | TGTGGGTCTAGCGGTGTGAACACCGGGGAGCTGTTTTTT
many | TRBJ2-3 | TRBD2 | TRBV5-1 | CASSPGVLAGSASTDTQYF | TGCGCCAGCAGCCCGGGGGTACTAGCGGGGTCCGCTAGCACAGATACGCAGTATTTT
many | TRBJ2-1 | - | TRBV4-2 | CASSRSRDAPNEQFF | TGTGCCAGCAGCCGGTCGAGAGATGCCCCAAATGAGCAGTTCTTC
- | TRBJ1-2 | - | TRBV19 | CASRLEAYGYTF | TGTGCCAGTAGACTTGAAGCCTATGGCTACACCTTC
many | TRBJ2-7 | - | TRBV20-1 | CSAMDAPTSYEQYF | TGCAGTGCTATGGACGCCCCAACGTCCTACGAGCAGTACTTC
many | TRBJ2-1 | - | TRBV2 | CASLDGSSRRDEQFF | TGTGCCAGTCTCGATGGGAGTTCCCGGCGCGATGAGCAGTTCTTC
many | TRBJ2-3 | - | TRBV28 | CATKGWRGLTDTQYF | TGTGCCACTAAAGGGTGGCGGGGGCTCACAGATACGCAGTATTTT
- | TRBJ2-1 | - | TRBV12-3/TRBV12-4 | CASKNQSANLYEQFF | TGTGCCAGCAAAAATCAGTCAGCGAATCTGTATGAGCAGTTCTTC
- | TRBJ1-1 | TRBD1 | TRBV6-1 | CASSDSGGSTEAFF | TGTGCCAGCAGTGACTCAGGGGGTTCCACTGAAGCTTTCTTT
- | TRBJ2-5 | - | TRBV5-1 | CASSLRSAPRNSETQYF | TGCGCCAGCAGCTTGAGATCGGCCCCTCGTAACTCAGAGACCCAGTACTTC
many | TRBJ2-7 | TRBD1 | TRBV12-3/TRBV12-4 | CASRPQGAEQYF | TGTGCCAGCAGACCCCAGGGGGCCGAGCAGTACTTC
- | TRBJ2-1 | - | TRBV11-3 | CASSLELGGRASPYNEQFF | TGTGCCAGCAGCTTAGAGCTAGGGGGGCGGGCGAGCCCCTACAATGAGCAGTTCTTC
many | TRBJ1-4 | TRBD1 | TRBV12-3/TRBV12-4 | CASGPQGANEKLFF | TGTGCCAGCGGCCCACAGGGGGCTAATGAAAAACTGTTTTTT
- | TRBJ2-3 | TRBD2 | TRBV10-3 | CAIKAGGGDTQYF | TGTGCCATCAAGGCGGGGGGGGGAGATACGCAGTATTTT
many | TRBJ2-7 | - | TRBV10-3 | CAISWGRPPYEQYF | TGTGCCATCAGTTGGGGGCGGCCCCCCTACGAGCAGTACTTC
many | TRBJ1-1 | - | TRBV19 | CASSSLGNTEAFF | TGTGCCAGTAGTAGTCTTGGGAACACTGAAGCTTTCTTT